These 17 T cell receptor beta chains were sequenced from one sample in a study of T cell responses to AZD1222 COVID-19 vaccine. Assay used: immunoSEQ multiplex PCR; TCRdb lists only in-frame clones, some missing. The sample shows roughly 100,000 clones, 85% to 90% of them seen only once. The sequencing used peripheral blood, collected 28 days after the second AZD1222 dose. These receptors originate from an adult who received the AZD1222 COVID-19 vaccine.

This clone was picked up a small number of times. This chain connects TRBV25-1 to TRBJ2-3; D call uncertain. V gave up 8 bases and J gave up 0 bases, with 15 bases separating them. The CDR3 spans 15 residues. Germline CDR1 is MGHDK and CDR2 is SYGVNS. The CDR3 region has the DNA TGTGCCAGCTCCCCCGCCCTAGGGAGCACAGATACGCAGTATTTT. Its translation is CASSPALGSTDTQYF.

Only one count was recorded for this clone. CDR3 region: CASSQGQGASNEQFF. Here the CDR3 DNA reads TGTGCCAGCAGCCAGGGACAGGGGGCGAGTAATGAGCAGTTCTTC. This rearrangement joins TRBV5-4 to TRBJ2-1, with 12 bases aligning to TRBD1. Unmatched junction bases numbered 6, after V lost 4 bases and J lost 7 bases. In germline, CDR1 is SGHNT, CDR2 YYREEE (reference sequence). The CDR3 spans 15 residues.

The chain is built from TRBV5-6 and TRBJ2-7; no reliable D call. V was cut by 0 bases and J by 1 base, with 8 bases left in between. The CDR3 length is 14 residues. Germline assignment: CDR1 SGHDT and CDR2 YYEEEE. DNA of the CDR3: TGTGCCAGCAGCTTGGAGTATAGTTCCTACGAGCAGTACTTC. It translates to CASSLEYSSYEQYF.

V and J are TRBV7-9 and TRBJ1-1; weak D call: TRBD1 (6 bases). In germline, CDR1 is SEHNR, CDR2 FQNEAQ (reference sequence). V was pared by 5 bases and J by 4 bases, with 14 bases between. The length of the CDR3 is 14 residues. DNA of the CDR3: TGTGCCAGCAGCCACTTACAGGGTTCCACTGAAGCTTTCTTT. It encodes CASSHLQGSTEAFF. The whole variable domain, remainder taken from reference TRBV7-9 and TRBJ1-1, is DTGVSQNPRHKITKRGQNVTFRCDPISEHNRLYWYRQTLGQGPEFLTYFQNEAQLEKSRLLSDRFSAERPKGSFSTLEIQRTEQGDSAMYLCASSHLQGSTEAFFGQGTRLTVV.

This rearrangement joins TRBV7-9 to TRBJ1-3; possibly TRBD1 for D (5 bases). Germline V CDR1 and CDR2: SEHNR, FQNEAQ (reference sequence). V was trimmed by 4 bases and J by 0 bases, leaving 10 bases between them. The CDR3 is made up of 15 amino acids. CDR3 sequence reads: CASSSGPNSGNTIYF. CDR3 nucleotides: TGTGCCAGCAGCTCGGGACCGAACTCTGGAAACACCATATATTTT.

The chain combines TRBV5-4 with TRBJ2-7; 12 bases align to TRBD2. Germline V lookup: CDR1 SGHNT, CDR2 YYREEE (reference sequence). The CDR3 has 15 amino acids. The V segment lost 2 bases and the J segment 5 bases; nucleotides outside the gene matches: 5. CDR3 sequence: CASSLGLAGLHEQYF. DNA for the CDR3: TGTGCCAGCAGCTTAGGACTAGCGGGATTACACGAGCAGTACTTC. Full variable domain (rest looked up from reference TRBV5-4 and TRBJ2-7): ETGVTQSPTHLIKTRGQQVTLRCSSQSGHNTVSWYQQALGQGPQFIFQYYREEENGRGNFPPRFSGLQFPNYSSELNVNALELDDSALYLCASSLGLAGLHEQYFGPGTRLTVT.

The chain joins TRBV5-1 to TRBJ1-5; 7 bases map to TRBD1. Germline assignment: CDR1 SGHRS and CDR2 YFSETQ. V lost 1 base to trimming and J lost 0 bases; unmatched junction nucleotides: 7. The CDR3 extends over 17 amino acids. As DNA, the CDR3 is TGCGCCAGCAGCTTGCTAGGGGGCGATTCTAGCAATCAGCCCCAGCATTTT. Protein sequence: CASSLLGGDSSNQPQHF.

The rearrangement links TRBV20-1 to TRBJ1-1, with TRBD1 identical over 8 bases. CDR1 DFQATT and CDR2 SNEGSKA come from the germline V gene (reference sequence). The CDR3 runs to 11 residues. CDR3 DNA sequence: TGCAGGGGAGACAGGGGAGATAAAGCTTTCTTT. Translation gives CRGDRGDKAFF.

The chain links TRBV11-2 to TRBJ1-6; tentative D call: TRBD1 (5 bases). CDR3 length: 17 amino acids. Germline CDR1 SGHAT, CDR2 FQNNGV. The V gene lost 1 base and the J gene lost 7 bases, with 17 bases spanning the gap. The CDR3: CASSLVVWGRTNSPLHF. The CDR3 nucleotides are TGTGCCAGCAGCTTAGTGGTGTGGGGCAGGACAAATTCACCCCTCCACTTT.

The chain is built from TRBV19 and TRBJ1-3; 9 bases map to TRBD1. Per the germline V gene, CDR1 is LNHDA and CDR2 is SQIVND (reference sequence). The J segment lost 0 bases and the V segment lost 7 bases, leaving 13 bases of the junction unmatched. The CDR3 is 18 amino acids. The CDR3 coding sequence is TGTGCCAGTACGGGACAGGGTGTTGGGTACATCTCTGGAAACACCATATATTTT. Residues: CASTGQGVGYISGNTIYF.

This chain links TRBV7-2 with TRBJ1-2, with 9 nucleotides matching TRBD1. Germline loops: CDR1 SGHTA, CDR2 FQGNSA. V shed 0 bases, J shed 6 bases, and the junction held 5 bases outside the gene matches. This CDR3 spans 15 amino acids. The CDR3 is CASSLARDRANGYTF. CDR3 coding DNA: TGTGCCAGCAGCTTAGCCCGGGACAGGGCTAATGGCTACACCTTC.

This chain joins TRBV28 and TRBJ1-4; a possible D gene is TRBD1 (6 bases). Germline loops: CDR1 MDHEN, CDR2 SYDVKM. V was clipped by 5 bases and J by 4 bases, with 14 bases between them. This CDR3 comprises 15 residues. The CDR3 is CASSPLDSSNEKLFF. The DNA of the CDR3 is TGTGCCAGCAGTCCACTGGACAGTAGTAATGAAAAACTGTTTTTT.

V is TRBV5-1 and J is TRBJ2-2, with D maybe TRBD1 (5 bases). The germline CDR1 and CDR2 sequences are SGHRS and YFSETQ. This CDR3 contains 18 residues. V lost 2 bases to trimming and J lost 4 bases, with 21 bases between them. CDR3 region: CASSFTPVARATTGELFF. CDR3 sequence (DNA): TGCGCCAGCAGCTTCACCCCGGTTGCCAGGGCAACCACCGGGGAGCTGTTTTTT.

This clone was detected only once. The V call is TRBV10-3, the J call TRBJ1-3, with TRBD1 as a possible D gene (6 bases). Per germline, CDR1 ENHRY and CDR2 SYGVKD. This CDR3 comprises 14 residues. Trimming stripped 9 bases from V and 4 bases from J, with 16 bases between. The CDR3: CAIGTGISGNTIYF. As DNA, the CDR3 is TGTGCCATAGGAACAGGGATATCCGGAAACACCATATATTTT.

The chain is built from TRBV27 and TRBJ1-1; TRBD1 agrees at 10 bases. The CDR3 has 16 amino acids. V trimming: 7 bases; J trimming: 5 bases; junction bases outside the gene matches: 13. CDR1 is MNHEY, CDR2 SMNVEV, per germline (reference sequence). The CDR3 bases are TGTGCCAGCAACTCCGGGACAGGGGCGGGTAGGACTGAAGCTTTCTTT. As protein: CASNSGTGAGRTEAFF.

The V call is TRBV5-1, the J call TRBJ2-2; 7 bases align to TRBD1. V trimming: 0 bases; J trimming: 1 base; junction bases outside the gene matches: 3. Germline CDR1 reads SGHRS; CDR2 reads YFSETQ. The CDR3 consists of 16 residues. The CDR3 is CASSLVAGGNTGELFF. As DNA, the CDR3 is TGCGCCAGCAGCTTGGTTGCAGGGGGGAACACCGGGGAGCTGTTTTTT.

This clone was seen a handful of times. This chain joins TRBV3-1 (or the pseudogene TRBV3-2) and TRBJ2-2; D not certain. The CDR3 sequence is 15 residues long. Per the germline V gene, CDR1 is LGHDT and CDR2 is YNNKEL (reference sequence). With 1 base removed from V and 1 base from J, the gap between germline ends came to 7 bases. CDR3 DNA: TGTGCCAGCAGCCAAGGTGGCGGGAACACCGGGGAGCTGTTTTTT. Its protein is CASSQGGGNTGELFF.